One sample yielded the 30 T cell receptor beta chains listed below, sequenced in a study of blood T cells in healthy people across ages. The authors ran a second PCR of about 6 to 11 cycles using a sample-barcoded 5' primer and a J-beta primer mix. TCRdb processed the 5' RACE reads anew with MiXCR; each CDR3 protein has one entry. The sample has hundreds of thousands of distinct CDR3 sequences, roughly 64% seen once. Material: blood. These receptors came from a man in his thirties or forties in good health.

The chain employs TRBV29-1 and TRBJ2-7; no definite D call. V was pared by 5 bases and J by 1 base, with 9 bases between. The germline V gene has CDR1 SQVTM and CDR2 ANQGSEA. The CDR3 covers 12 residues. The CDR3 here is CSVFDTSYEQYF. The CDR3 DNA sequence: TGCAGCGTTTTCGACACATCCTACGAGCAGTACTTC.

The rearrangement uses TRBV7-2 and TRBJ2-1; D possibly corresponds to TRBD1 (5 bases). Germline V gene data show CDR1 as SGHTA and CDR2 as FQGNSA. This CDR3 is 16 amino acids long. Trimming left V 2 bases short and J 0 bases short, with 11 bases between. CDR3 sequence (DNA): TGTGCCAGCAGCTTATCGGGCGACAGCTCCTACAATGAGCAGTTCTTC. Protein product: CASSLSGDSSYNEQFF.

The J gene is TRBJ2-5, the V gene TRBV10-3, with a possible D match to TRBD1 (6 bases). The CDR3 length is 13 residues. The ends were cut back, 4 bases at V and 5 bases at J, with 11 bases in the middle. Per the germline V gene, CDR1 is ENHRY and CDR2 is SYGVKD. CDR3 nucleotide sequence: TGTGCCATCAGTGCCCCAGGGGTGGAGACCCAGTACTTC. Amino acid sequence: CAISAPGVETQYF.

This clonotype turned up a few times. The J gene is TRBJ2-5, the V gene TRBV4-3, with D possibly being TRBD1 (5 bases). The V gene lost 1 base and the J gene lost 5 bases, with 8 bases spanning the gap. The CDR3 extends over 13 amino acids. Germline-derived CDR1 and CDR2 are LGHNA and YSLEER. The CDR3 nucleotides are TGCGCCAGCAGCCAAGGCCAGGGTGAGACCCAGTACTTC. Its protein is CASSQGQGETQYF.

This clonotype has a handful of counts. In DNA, the CDR3 is TGCGCCAGCAGCTTGGCCTCCGAGTCGGGTGAGCAGTTCTTC. Its translation is CASSLASESGEQFF. This chain links TRBV5-1 with TRBJ2-1; no firm D call. The germline gives CDR1 SGHRS, CDR2 YFSETQ. This CDR3 contains 14 residues. The V end lost 0 bases, the J end lost 9 bases, and 13 bases lay between the germline ends.

The table lists this clonotype with a few counts. The chain has TRBV7-2 and TRBJ1-2; TRBD1 matches at 9 bases. CDR1 is SGHTA, CDR2 FQGNSA, per germline. Trimming took 2 bases from V and 4 from J; bases not matched to a gene: 14. This CDR3 region has 18 residues. The CDR3 loop is CASSLYRDRARGFYGYTF. The CDR3 coding sequence is TGTGCCAGCAGCTTATACCGGGACAGGGCTAGGGGGTTCTATGGCTACACCTTC.

This sequence joins TRBV20-1 and TRBJ2-3, with D possibly being TRBD2 (5 bases). Germline V lookup: CDR1 DFQATT, CDR2 SNEGSKA (reference sequence). Deletions cut 5 bases from V and 10 bases from J, with 16 bases between. The CDR3 is 12 amino acids. CDR3 coding DNA: TGCAGTGCTCCACGTGTCGACGGGGCGCAGTATTTT. It is translated as CSAPRVDGAQYF.

The chain recombines TRBV20-1 with TRBJ1-2, with D maybe TRBD1 (5 bases). This CDR3 contains 11 residues. V lost 5 bases, J lost 5 bases, and 9 bases lay in between. The germline gives CDR1 DFQATT, CDR2 SNEGSKA (reference sequence). The CDR3, as DNA: TGCAGTGCTCCTCGACAGTATGGCTACACCTTC. This gives the protein CSAPRQYGYTF.

The chain uses TRBV10-3 and TRBJ2-4; possibly TRBD1 for D (6 bases). The J call may be incorrect, as the DNA end agrees better with TRBJ2-7. The germline V gene has CDR1 ENHRY and CDR2 SYGVKD. The CDR3 covers 15 residues. For the CDR3, the DNA is TGTGCCATCAGTCAGAACAGGGTTCAGTCCAACGAGCAGTACTTC. The encoded protein is CAISQNRVQSNEQYF.

This clonotype appeared a few times. The chain employs TRBV7-2 and TRBJ2-3, with D unresolved. V was trimmed by 5 bases and J by 6 bases, leaving 9 bases between them. Germline V gene data show CDR1 as SGHTA and CDR2 as FQGNSA. This CDR3 region has 12 residues. For the CDR3, the DNA is TGTGCCAGCAGCCGCCCTTGGGATACGCAGTATTTT. This sequence encodes CASSRPWDTQYF.

This clonotype was recorded a few times. The V gene is TRBV7-9, the J gene TRBJ2-1, with TRBD2 as a possible D gene (5 bases). V was pared by 1 base and J by 7 bases, with 14 bases between. Germline V gene sequence: CDR1 SEHNR, CDR2 FQNEAQ (reference sequence). The CDR3 loop spans 15 amino acids. This CDR3 reads CASSLEYTGENEQFF. The DNA of the CDR3 is TGTGCCAGCAGCTTAGAATATACCGGGGAGAATGAGCAGTTCTTC.

CDR3 nucleotides: TGTGCCAGCAGTGATCTCTACAATGAGCAGTTCTTC. Protein product: CASSDLYNEQFF. J is TRBJ2-1 and V is TRBV6-1; D is unresolved. The CDR3 has 12 amino acids. Germline V gives CDR1 MNHNS, CDR2 SASEGT. V lost 3 bases and J lost 3, with 3 bases in between.

The sample holds one count of this clonotype. The J gene is TRBJ2-6, the V gene TRBV6-2 or TRBV6-3; TRBD1 is a possible D gene (6 bases). This CDR3 contains 19 residues. Per germline, CDR1 MNHEY and CDR2 SVGEGT. Deletions cut 2 bases from V and 3 bases from J, with 20 bases between. CDR3 protein: CASSYRSAGVASGANVLTF. Written as DNA, the CDR3 is TGTGCCAGCAGTTACCGGAGCGCAGGGGTTGCGAGTGGGGCCAACGTCCTGACTTTC.

V gene TRBV12-3 or TRBV12-4 combines with J gene TRBJ2-4, with TRBD2 matching 13 bases. Near its end, the DNA agrees better with TRBJ2-5, so the J call may be wrong. The CDR3 has 15 amino acids. CDR3 nucleotides: TGTGCCAGCAGGAGAACTAGCGGGGGGGCTCTGACCCAGTACTTC. Protein sequence: CASRRTSGGALTQYF.

The rearrangement links TRBV5-5 to TRBJ1-2; D is perhaps TRBD1 (6 bases). The V and J ends lost 4 bases and 8 bases respectively, with 15 bases between them. Germline CDR1 reads SGHKS; CDR2 reads YYEKEE (reference sequence). The CDR3 sequence is 13 residues long. DNA for the CDR3: TGTGCCAGCAGCGACGCAGGGGAGGGAGGCTACACCTTC. Protein sequence: CASSDAGEGGYTF.

V is TRBV9 and J is TRBJ2-3; TRBD2 aligns across 11 bases. J gave up 0 bases and V 4 bases, and 10 bases lay outside the gene matches. From germline, CDR1 is SGDLS and CDR2 YYNGEE. The CDR3 consists of 18 residues. CDR3 nucleotide sequence: TGTGCCAGCAGCCTTGGGACTAGCGGAAGAACTAGCACAGATACGCAGTATTTT. The encoded protein is CASSLGTSGRTSTDTQYF.

Of note for this clonotype: Since the CDR3 does not end with the conserved phenylalanine or tryptophan, this likely comes from a read error. The CDR3 coding sequence is TGTGCCAGCAGGCGAGGGGCCCAGCTAATCCATGAGCAGTTCTAC. It translates to CASRRGAQLIHEQFY. The genes are TRBV28 and TRBJ2-1; D tentatively fits TRBD1 or TRBD2 (5 bases each). V lost 6 bases to trimming and J lost 8 bases, with 20 bases between them. Germline CDR1 MDHEN, CDR2 SYDVKM. The CDR3 is 15 residues long.

The J gene is TRBJ2-1, the V gene TRBV10-3; 13 positions match TRBD2. This CDR3 region has 18 residues. CDR1 and CDR2 from the germline V gene are ENHRY and SYGVKD. The V segment lost 5 bases and the J segment 6 bases; nucleotides outside the gene matches: 13. CDR3 sequence (DNA): TGTGCCATCAGTTCGACTAGCGGGGGGCCGACGGATGCCAATGAGCAGTTCTTC. This encodes CAISSTSGGPTDANEQFF.

V usage is TRBV6-2 or TRBV6-3 and J usage is TRBJ2-1, with D possibly being TRBD1 or TRBD2 (7 bases each). From germline, CDR1 is MNHEY and CDR2 SVGEGT. Trimming stripped 7 bases from V and 6 bases from J, with 28 bases between. CDR3 length: 18 residues. The CDR3 coding sequence is TGTGCCAGCACCCCAGGGGGGGCCCCCCCTACACCGCGCAATGAGCAGTTCTTC. This sequence encodes CASTPGGAPPTPRNEQFF.

This clonotype was seen only a few times. CDR3 DNA: TGTGCCAGCAGGGGGGCGACTAACTATGGCTACACCTTC. Protein product: CASRGATNYGYTF. The genes are TRBV2 and TRBJ1-2, with D perhaps matching TRBD1 (6 bases). The V gene lost 6 bases and the J gene lost 0 bases, with 8 bases spanning the gap. The germline V gene has CDR1 SNHLY and CDR2 FYNNEI. The CDR3 is 13 amino acids.

The chain employs TRBV12-3 or TRBV12-4 and TRBJ2-3; D perhaps matches TRBD2 (5 bases). The CDR3 is 12 amino acids. V was trimmed by 6 bases and J by 5 bases, leaving 9 bases between them. CDR3 nucleotides: TGTGCCAGCAGAGCGGACCTAGATACGCAGTATTTT. It yields the protein CASRADLDTQYF.

The chain recombines TRBV7-9 with TRBJ2-3, with D possibly TRBD2 on 5 matching bases. CDR1 and CDR2 (germline): SEHNR, FQNEAQ (reference sequence). The CDR3 runs 16 residues. V lost 5 bases and J lost 0, with 15 bases in between. This CDR3 reads CASSRAGKTSTDTQYF. The CDR3 DNA reads TGTGCCAGCAGCCGAGCCGGGAAAACAAGCACAGATACGCAGTATTTT.

V and J are TRBV2 and TRBJ2-1; 8 bases line up with TRBD2. After removal of 9 bases from V and 1 base from J, the junction contained 2 bases not matched to a gene. Per germline, CDR1 SNHLY and CDR2 FYNNEI. The CDR3 runs 13 residues. In nucleotides, the CDR3 is TGTGCCAGATCTAGCGGGTCCTACAATGAGCAGTTCTTC. This codes for CARSSGSYNEQFF.

This clonotype showed up just a few times. This may be a read error: a much more frequent sequence differs by one nucleotide. This chain links TRBV11-2 with TRBJ2-5; the match to TRBD2 covers 7 bases. Germline CDR1 SGHAT, CDR2 FQNNGV. Trimming took 5 bases from V and 11 from J; bases not matched to a gene: 14. The CDR3 extends over 14 amino acids. CDR3 loop: CASSPPGGRNEQYF. The CDR3 nucleotides read TGTGCCAGCAGCCCTCCGGGAGGCAGAAATGAGCAGTACTTC.

The rearrangement uses TRBV6-5 and TRBJ1-1; a possible D gene is TRBD1 (6 bases). Germline values: CDR1 MNHEY, CDR2 SVGAGI. V was shortened by 3 bases and J by 0 bases, with 20 bases between the two germline ends. The CDR3 has 18 residues. The DNA of the CDR3 is TGTGCCAGCAGTTATGGTTTCCGCGGGACACCTATGAACACTGAAGCTTTCTTT. It encodes CASSYGFRGTPMNTEAFF.

V and J are TRBV20-1 and TRBJ1-2; possibly TRBD1 for D (5 bases). CDR1 and CDR2 from the germline V gene are DFQATT and SNEGSKA (reference sequence). This CDR3 has 14 amino acids. V lost 1 base, J lost 3 bases, and 12 bases lay in between. CDR3 nucleotide sequence: TGCAGTGCTAGAGGACAGTACTCTCACTATGGCTACACCTTC. Translation gives CSARGQYSHYGYTF.

The rearrangement links TRBV7-8 to TRBJ2-2; D gene uncertain. The CDR3 loop spans 16 amino acids. Looked up from germline, CDR1 is SGHVS and CDR2 is FQNEAQ. The V end lost 5 bases, the J end lost 1 base, and 14 bases lay between the germline ends. The chain's CDR3 is CASSRVKLRNTGELFF. The CDR3, as DNA: TGTGCCAGCAGCCGTGTAAAGCTGCGGAACACCGGGGAGCTGTTTTTT.

There are a few counts of this clonotype. This chain uses TRBV7-2 with TRBJ2-3; D is perhaps TRBD2 (5 bases). V gave up 5 bases and J gave up 2 bases, with 11 bases separating them. From germline, CDR1 is SGHTA and CDR2 FQGNSA. This CDR3 region has 14 residues. CDR3 sequence: CASSADSYTDTQYF. The CDR3 coding sequence is TGTGCCAGCAGCGCGGACTCCTACACAGATACGCAGTATTTT. The full variable domain, rest sourced from reference TRBV7-2 and TRBJ2-3, is GAGVSQSPSNKVTEKGKDVELRCDPISGHTALYWYRQSLGQGLEFLIYFQGNSAPDKSGLPSDRFSAERTGGSVSTLTIQRTQQEDSAVYLCASSADSYTDTQYFGPGTRLTVL.

The rearrangement links TRBV7-6 to TRBJ1-2, with D perhaps matching TRBD1 (6 bases). The CDR3 is 14 amino acids. The germline V and J ends were trimmed by 2 bases and 6 bases, with 13 bases remaining between them. The germline CDR1 and CDR2 sequences are SGHVS and FNYEAQ. The CDR3 sequence: CASSLTGDTDGYTF. Written as DNA, the CDR3 is TGTGCCAGCAGCTTAACTGGGGACACCGATGGCTACACCTTC.

The chain carries TRBV7-2 and TRBJ2-3; 11 bases match TRBD1. The CDR3 length is 16 residues. With V trimmed by 5 bases and J by 3 bases, 7 bases remained unmatched. CDR1 SGHTA and CDR2 FQGNSA come from the germline V gene. CDR3 in amino acids: CASSARDRGATDTQYF. The CDR3 DNA reads as TGTGCCAGCAGCGCCCGGGACAGGGGGGCTACAGATACGCAGTATTTT.